This record covers a single T cell receptor beta chain. Its cognate antigen is unknown. Controls had myeloablative marrow grafts with methotrexate and calcineurin inhibitor, sampled at 1 year. Here immunoSEQ multiplex PCR was the method, and the copy in TCRdb shows in-frame clones only, minus some. The table lists roughly 19,000 clones, 80% to 90% of them singletons. Germline CDR1 and CDR2: PRHDT and FYEKMQ (reference sequence). The V gene end was trimmed by 8 bases and the J gene end by 5 bases; junction bases not matched to a gene: 9. The CDR3 covers 14 residues. The data are from a study of T cells after posttransplantation cyclophosphamide. Regarding the study as a whole: TRB overlap between skin or GI tissue T cells and blood was limited. TRB clonality was highly associated with recipient CMV seropositivity and reactivation.

The sample was PBMCs, taken roughly 49 weeks after allogeneic stem cell transplant with calcineurin inhibitor and methotrexate. This receptor was obtained from a female patient aged 30-39 years who received an allogeneic stem cell transplant from an unrelated donor, was CMV-positive, and had acute and chronic GVHD. Some T cells may trace back to the graft donor. The chain is built from TRBV13 and TRBJ2-5; 9 bases map to TRBD2. CDR3 region: CASVAGGPGETQYF. The DNA of the CDR3 is TGTGCCAGCGTCGCGGGAGGGCCGGGGGAGACCCAGTACTTC.